These 8 T cell receptor beta chains came from one sample sequenced in a study of blood T cells in healthy people across ages. Then a second PCR, running about 7 to 11 cycles, was carried out with a sample-barcoded 5' primer and a J-beta primer mix. TCRdb re-called the 5' RACE reads with MiXCR, one entry per CDR3 protein. The sample includes some 750,000 distinct CDR3 sequences, about a fifth seen only once; the top ten take around a fifth. Source material: blood. These receptors were collected from a man aged 65-85 years in good health.

This clonotype was seen repeatedly, ten times or more. Its ends do not fully match the called genes, so a read error is possible. The chain has TRBV6-5 and TRBJ2-5, with TRBD1 as a possible D gene (6 bases). Germline V CDR1 and CDR2: MNHEY, SVGAGI. The CDR3 loop spans 13 amino acids. CDR3 bases: TGTGCCAGCCAGAGGACCCAGGGGTATAACTTGGACTTC. It encodes CASQRTQGYNLDF.

The chain is built from TRBV20-1 and TRBJ2-1; TRBD2 agrees at 12 bases. The CDR3 is made up of 15 amino acids. From germline, CDR1 is DFQATT and CDR2 SNEGSKA (reference sequence). V shed 3 bases, J shed 4 bases, and the junction held 4 bases outside the gene matches. CDR3 sequence (DNA): TGCAGTGCTAGGACTAGCGGGAGTGTTTACAATGAGCAGTTCTTC. Its protein product is CSARTSGSVYNEQFF.

V gene TRBV10-3 combines with J gene TRBJ1-3; D remains unclear. The CDR3 runs to 13 residues. Trimming stripped 2 bases from V and 4 bases from J, with 6 bases between. Germline assignment: CDR1 ENHRY and CDR2 SYGVKD. CDR3 bases: TGTGCCATCAGTGAGGACTCGGGAAACACCATATATTTT. This encodes CAISEDSGNTIYF.

The gene calls are TRBV30 and TRBJ1-1; no clear D. V lost 0 bases, J lost 8 bases, and 16 bases lay in between. The CDR3 covers 14 residues. Germline CDR1 GTSNPN, CDR2 SVGIG (reference sequence). CDR3 loop: CAWSVGSVNSEAFF. Written as DNA, the CDR3 is TGTGCCTGGAGTGTAGGCTCAGTCAACAGCGAAGCTTTCTTT.

The table lists this clonotype with a few counts. V and J are TRBV10-3 and TRBJ2-5, with D possibly TRBD1 on 6 matching bases. The J call is in doubt because the DNA end fits TRBJ2-7 better. Germline values: CDR1 ENHRY, CDR2 SYGVKD. The CDR3 length is 12 residues. The CDR3 DNA follows: TGTGCCATCAGAAACAGGGAAAACGAGCAGTACTTC. Its translation is CAIRNRENEQYF.

CDR3 in amino acids: CASSRGTGVTGELFF. The DNA for the CDR3 is TGTGCCAGCAGCCGCGGGACAGGGGTGACCGGGGAGCTGTTTTTT. The chain combines TRBV3-1 with TRBJ2-2; TRBD1 aligns across 10 bases. CDR1 LGHDT and CDR2 YNNKEL come from the germline V gene (reference sequence). The CDR3 runs to 15 residues. The V segment lost 4 bases and the J segment 5 bases; nucleotides outside the gene matches: 4.

Note on this clonotype: A read error is possible here, since a much larger clone lies one base away. The chain combines TRBV20-1 with TRBJ2-1; no definite D call. This CDR3 comprises 11 residues. Germline CDR1 DFQATT, CDR2 SNEGSKA (reference sequence). This chain's CDR3 is CSALHYSEQFF. CDR3 sequence (DNA): TGCAGTGCACTCCACTACAGTGAGCAGTTCTTC.

The V gene is TRBV3-1, the J gene TRBJ2-3; 7 bases are a match to TRBD2. Per the germline V gene, CDR1 is LGHDT and CDR2 is YNNKEL (reference sequence). The junction had 10 bases not matched to a gene; V was cut back by 5 bases and J by 8 bases. The CDR3 has 14 residues. The CDR3 loop reads CASSIRASGGTQYF. Written as DNA, the CDR3 is TGTGCCAGCAGCATCAGAGCCTCGGGGGGTACGCAGTATTTT.